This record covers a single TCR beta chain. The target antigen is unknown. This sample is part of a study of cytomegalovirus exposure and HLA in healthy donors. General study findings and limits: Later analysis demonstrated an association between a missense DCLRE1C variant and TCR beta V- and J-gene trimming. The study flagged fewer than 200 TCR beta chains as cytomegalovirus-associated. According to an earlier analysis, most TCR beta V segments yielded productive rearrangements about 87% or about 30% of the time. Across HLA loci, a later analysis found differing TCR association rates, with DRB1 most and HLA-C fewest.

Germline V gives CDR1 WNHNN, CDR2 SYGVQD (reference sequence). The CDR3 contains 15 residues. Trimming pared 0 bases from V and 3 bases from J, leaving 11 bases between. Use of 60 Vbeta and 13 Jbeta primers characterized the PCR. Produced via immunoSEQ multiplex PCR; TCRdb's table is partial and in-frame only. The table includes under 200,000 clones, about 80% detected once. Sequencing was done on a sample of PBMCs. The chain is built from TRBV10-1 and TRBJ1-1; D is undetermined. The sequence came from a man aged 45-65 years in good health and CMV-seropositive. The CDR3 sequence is CASSESVFRDTEAFF. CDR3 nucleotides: TGCGCCAGCAGTGAGTCTGTATTCCGGGACACTGAAGCTTTCTTT.